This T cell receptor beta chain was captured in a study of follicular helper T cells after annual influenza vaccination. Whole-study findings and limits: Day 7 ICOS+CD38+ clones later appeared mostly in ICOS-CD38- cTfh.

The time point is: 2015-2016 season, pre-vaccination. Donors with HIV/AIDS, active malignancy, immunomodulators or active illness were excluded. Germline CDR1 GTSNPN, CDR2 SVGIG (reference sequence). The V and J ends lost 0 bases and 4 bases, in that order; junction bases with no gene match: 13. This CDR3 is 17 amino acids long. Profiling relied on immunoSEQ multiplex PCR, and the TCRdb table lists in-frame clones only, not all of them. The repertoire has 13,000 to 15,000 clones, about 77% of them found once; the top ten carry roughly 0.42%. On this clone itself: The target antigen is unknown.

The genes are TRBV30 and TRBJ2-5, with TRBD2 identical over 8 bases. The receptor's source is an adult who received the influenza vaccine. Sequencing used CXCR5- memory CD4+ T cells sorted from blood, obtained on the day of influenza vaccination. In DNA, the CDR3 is TGTGCCTGGAGTGTTTTATCGGGGGGGCTGGGTAGAGAGACCCAGTACTTC. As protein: CAWSVLSGGLGRETQYF.